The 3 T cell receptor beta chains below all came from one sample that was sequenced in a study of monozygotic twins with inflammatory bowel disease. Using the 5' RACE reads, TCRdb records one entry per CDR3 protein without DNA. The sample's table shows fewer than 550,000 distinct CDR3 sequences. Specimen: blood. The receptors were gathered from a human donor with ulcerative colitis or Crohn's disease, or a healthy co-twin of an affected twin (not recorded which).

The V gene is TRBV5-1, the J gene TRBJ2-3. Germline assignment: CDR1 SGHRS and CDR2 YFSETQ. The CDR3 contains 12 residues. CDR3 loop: CASSRDTDTQYF.

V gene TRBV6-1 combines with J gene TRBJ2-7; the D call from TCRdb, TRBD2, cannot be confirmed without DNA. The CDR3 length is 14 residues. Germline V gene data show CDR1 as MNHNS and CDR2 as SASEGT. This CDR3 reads CASEPPVLNYEQYF.

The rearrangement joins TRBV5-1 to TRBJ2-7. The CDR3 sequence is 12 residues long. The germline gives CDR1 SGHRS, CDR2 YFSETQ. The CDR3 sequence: CASSLGSSEQYF.